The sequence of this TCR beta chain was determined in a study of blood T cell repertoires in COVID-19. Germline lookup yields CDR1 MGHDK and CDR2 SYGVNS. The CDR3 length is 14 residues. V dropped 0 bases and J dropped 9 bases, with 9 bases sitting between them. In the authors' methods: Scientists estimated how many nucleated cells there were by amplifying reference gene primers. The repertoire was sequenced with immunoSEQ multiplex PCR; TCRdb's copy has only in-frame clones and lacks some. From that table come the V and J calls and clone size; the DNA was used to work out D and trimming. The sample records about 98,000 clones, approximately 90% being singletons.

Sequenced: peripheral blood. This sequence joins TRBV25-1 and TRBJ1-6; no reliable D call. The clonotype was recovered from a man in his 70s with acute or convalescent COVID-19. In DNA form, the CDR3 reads TGTGCCAGCAGTGAATACCAGGTTCCTTCACCCCTCCACTTT. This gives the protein CASSEYQVPSPLHF.